The sequence of this TCR beta chain was determined in a study of metastatic and nonmetastatic thyroid tumors. In the study overall: Repertoires were compared across blood and tumor or nodule tissue from malignant and benign thyroid patients. Overall study findings and caveats: Reported TCR beta diversity, measured in blood and tumor, was significantly higher for malignant thyroid tumors than for benign nodules.

In this sample, this clone turned up a few times. Its matching antigen is unknown. The CDR3 contains 14 residues. V was pared by 4 bases and J by 6 bases, with 6 bases of the junction left unmatched. CDR1 is LNHDA and CDR2 is SQIVND in the germline V gene (reference sequence). Under the authors' procedure: The study took CDR3 differences across clinicopathological groups and made a distant-metastasis classifier for papillary thyroid cancer from them. TCRdb re-called the PCR reads through MiXCR. TCRdb's processing, not the authors', yielded these V and J calls. Altogether 6,500 to 10,000 clones are present, around 30% being singletons, with the ten largest covering under 15%. No patient received treatment before thyroid surgery.

The specimen was adjacent normal tissue. The rearrangement joins TRBV19 to TRBJ1-1; 9 bases are a match to TRBD1. This receptor was taken from a female donor with papillary thyroid cancer or a benign thyroid nodule (not recorded which). Some clones in this sample may be carry-over from other donors' samples. CDR3 region: CASSRGQGTAEAFF. In DNA, the CDR3 is TGTGCCAGTAGTAGGGGACAGGGCACGGCTGAAGCTTTCTTT.